One sample yielded the 18 T cell receptor beta chains listed below, sequenced in a study of blood T cell repertoires in COVID-19 (TCRdb year 2020). Libraries came from the immunoSEQ multiplex PCR assay. What TCRdb holds here is the immuneACCESS table cut down to in-frame rearrangements. Part of the clones is not present; checked against another copy, under half of the missing clones reflect an unresolved V gene, and the others are unexplained. Across this sample there are some 240,000 clones, with around 83% seen only once. Approximately 13% of the sample comes from the top ten. Input material: peripheral blood. The source of these receptors is an older woman with active or convalescent COVID-19.

DNA of the CDR3: TGTGCCAGCAGCTTAGCGATTAGCGGGGGGACTAATGAGCAGTTCTTC. It codes for CASSLAISGGTNEQFF. This chain joins TRBV7-2 and TRBJ2-1; 10 bases map to TRBD2. Germline V CDR1 and CDR2: SGHTA, FQGNSA. With 0 bases clipped from V and 7 bases from J, the junction kept 6 bases outside the gene matches. The CDR3 sequence is 16 residues long.

This clone occurred many times. The chain has TRBV7-2 and TRBJ2-1; 7 bases are shared with TRBD2. With 3 bases clipped from V and 0 bases from J, the junction kept 8 bases outside the gene matches. Germline assignment: CDR1 SGHTA and CDR2 FQGNSA. The CDR3 length is 17 residues. Here the CDR3 reads CASSFKGGGGSYNEQFF. In nucleotides, the CDR3 is TGTGCCAGCAGCTTTAAGGGCGGGGGAGGCTCCTACAATGAGCAGTTCTTC.

The chain carries TRBV2 and TRBJ1-1, with a weak D call TRBD1 (5 bases). The CDR3 consists of 14 residues. Looked up from germline, CDR1 is SNHLY and CDR2 is FYNNEI. Trimming cost V 10 bases and J 3 bases, with 18 bases left between them. The chain's CDR3 is CATSARGYYTEAFF. The CDR3 nucleotides are TGTGCCACCTCCGCCCGGGGGTACTACACTGAAGCTTTCTTT.

V and J are TRBV2 and TRBJ1-4, with 10 bases that match TRBD1. The length of the CDR3 is 14 residues. Losses at the gene ends were 6 bases for V and 6 bases for J; bases not matched to a gene: 4. Germline-derived CDR1 and CDR2 are SNHLY and FYNNEI. The CDR3 protein is CASRAGTGDEKLFF. As DNA, the CDR3 is TGTGCCAGCAGGGCCGGGACAGGGGATGAAAAACTGTTTTTT.

The chain is built from TRBV2 and TRBJ1-3; possibly TRBD1 for D (5 bases). The CDR3 covers 15 residues. V gave up 3 bases and J gave up 4 bases, with 13 bases separating them. CDR1 is SNHLY, CDR2 FYNNEI, per germline. DNA of the CDR3: TGTGCCAGCAGTGATTGGGGAAAGGGGGGAAACACCATATATTTT. This translates into CASSDWGKGGNTIYF. The whole variable domain, remainder taken from reference TRBV2 and TRBJ1-3, is EPEVTQTPSHQVTQMGQEVILRCVPISNHLYFYWYRQILGQKVEFLVSFYNNEISEKSEIFDDQFSVERPDGSNFTLKIRSTKLEDSAMYFCASSDWGKGGNTIYFGEGSWLTVV.

The chain carries TRBV11-3 and TRBJ2-5, with 9 bases fitting TRBD1. The CDR3 totals 15 residues. The germline V gene encodes CDR1 SGHNT and CDR2 YENEEA. V shed 0 bases, J shed 3 bases, and the junction held 2 bases outside the gene matches. The CDR3 sequence: CASSLDGTGKETQYF. The DNA for the CDR3 is TGTGCCAGCAGCTTAGATGGGACAGGGAAAGAGACCCAGTACTTC.

The V and J genes are TRBV24-1 and TRBJ1-1; D is ambiguous. The germline gives CDR1 KGHDR, CDR2 SFDVKD. Trimming pared 2 bases from V and 3 bases from J, leaving 6 bases between. The CDR3 runs to 13 residues. CDR3 protein: CATSDSPDTEAFF. The CDR3 nucleotides are TGTGCCACCAGTGATTCCCCCGACACTGAAGCTTTCTTT.

The chain combines TRBV7-2 with TRBJ2-2; a weak D match, TRBD2 (5 bases). V shed 1 base and J shed 7 bases, with 7 bases lying between them. The CDR3 consists of 13 residues. Germline-derived CDR1 and CDR2 are SGHTA and FQGNSA. CDR3 sequence (DNA): TGTGCCAGCAGCTTAGGCGAGGGCGGGGAGCTGTTTTTT. As protein: CASSLGEGGELFF.

The chain combines TRBV11-2 with TRBJ1-1; TRBD1 is a possible D gene (5 bases). Germline CDR1 is SGHAT and CDR2 is FQNNGV. CDR3 length equals 16 residues. V dropped 3 bases and J dropped 5 bases, with 19 bases sitting between them. CDR3 sequence: CASSFTATGRGTEAFF. Here the CDR3 DNA reads TGTGCCAGCAGCTTCACCGCAACAGGTAGGGGTACTGAAGCTTTCTTT.

V and J are TRBV6-5 and TRBJ1-5; perhaps TRBD1 as D (6 bases). The CDR3 runs 14 residues. V gave up 8 bases and J gave up 4 bases, with 15 bases separating them. Germline V CDR1 and CDR2: MNHEY, SVGAGI. As DNA, the CDR3 is TGTGCCAGCGGGAGGGGGGTTCGTAATCAGCCCCAGCATTTT. Its protein is CASGRGVRNQPQHF.

This chain connects TRBV14 to TRBJ2-6; the match to TRBD1 covers 8 bases. After removal of 1 base from V and 9 bases from J, the junction contained 8 bases not matched to a gene. The CDR3 runs 16 residues. Germline assignment: CDR1 SGHDN and CDR2 FVKESK. The CDR3 DNA reads as TGTGCCAGCAGCCAAGGGGACAGGTCCTCATTCAACGTCCTGACTTTC. This gives the protein CASSQGDRSSFNVLTF. Supplemented by reference TRBV14 and TRBJ2-6, the full variable domain reads EAGVTQFPSHSVIEKGQTVTLRCDPISGHDNLYWYRRVMGKEIKFLLHFVKESKQDESGMPNNRFLAERTGGTYSTLKVQPAELEDSGVYFCASSQGDRSSFNVLTFGAGSRLTVL.

The J gene is TRBJ1-1, the V gene TRBV5-1; TRBD1 matches at 7 bases. The CDR3 spans 14 residues. Germline CDR1 SGHRS, CDR2 YFSETQ. Trimming removed 1 base from V and 6 bases from J; junction bases left unmatched: 6. CDR3 loop: CASSLQGVGAEAFF. DNA for the CDR3: TGCGCCAGCAGCTTGCAGGGGGTTGGTGCTGAAGCTTTCTTT.

The gene calls are TRBV7-2 and TRBJ2-3; 8 positions agree with TRBD1. Germline values: CDR1 SGHTA, CDR2 FQGNSA. J lost 0 bases, V lost 5 bases, and 7 bases had no gene match. The CDR3 is made up of 16 amino acids. CDR3 nucleotide sequence: TGTGCCAGCAGCCCCACGGGACAGGTTAGCACAGATACGCAGTATTTT. Translation gives CASSPTGQVSTDTQYF.

This chain connects TRBV6-5 to TRBJ2-3; 7 bases align to TRBD1. After removal of 10 bases from V and 2 bases from J, the junction contained 9 bases not matched to a gene. CDR1 and CDR2 from the germline V gene are MNHEY and SVGAGI. There are 14 residues in the CDR3. The CDR3 DNA reads TGTGCCACCGCGCCAGGGGGTCCCACAGATACGCAGTATTTT. It translates to CATAPGGPTDTQYF.

V gene TRBV6-1 combines with J gene TRBJ1-5; D call uncertain. The V end lost 3 bases, the J end lost 9 bases, and 15 bases lay between the germline ends. Looked up from germline, CDR1 is MNHNS and CDR2 is SASEGT. CDR3 length: 14 residues. The CDR3 protein is CASSEIATGSPQHF. The CDR3 DNA reads as TGTGCCAGCAGTGAGATCGCCACGGGGTCGCCCCAGCATTTT.

This clone was detected once. The genes are TRBV5-1 and TRBJ2-1; 10 bases match TRBD2. Germline CDR1 SGHRS, CDR2 YFSETQ. The CDR3 is 15 residues long. After removal of 0 bases from V and 4 bases from J, the junction contained 1 base not matched to a gene. The CDR3 DNA reads TGCGCCAGCAGCTTGGGTAGCGGGGGGTACAATGAGCAGTTCTTC. As protein: CASSLGSGGYNEQFF.

Written as DNA, the CDR3 is TGTGCCAGCTCGCCTCGGACAGACTTCGTGGGGGCCGACACCGGGGAGCTGTTTTTT. Protein sequence: CASSPRTDFVGADTGELFF. This rearrangement joins TRBV18 to TRBJ2-2; perhaps TRBD1 as D (6 bases). The CDR3 extends over 19 amino acids. Trimming took off 6 bases at V and 3 bases at J, with 26 bases between the two ends. Germline CDR1 reads KGHSH; CDR2 reads LQKENI.

The rearrangement links TRBV7-2 to TRBJ2-3; a possible D gene is TRBD1 (5 bases). Trimming removed 3 bases from V and 1 base from J, with 11 bases in between. The CDR3 spans 15 residues. From germline, CDR1 is SGHTA and CDR2 FQGNSA. The CDR3 here is CASSFQGGGTDTQYF. DNA of the CDR3: TGTGCCAGCAGCTTTCAGGGTGGGGGCACAGATACGCAGTATTTT.